This T cell receptor beta chain was captured in a study of T cell responses to AZD1222 COVID-19 vaccine. Notes on the study in general: Mostly white British, mostly female donors; authors suggested clonal diversity may be underestimated.

Germline V gene data show CDR1 as SQVTM and CDR2 as ANQGSEA. This CDR3 spans 12 amino acids. Between the trimmed V and J ends, which lost 4 bases and 6 bases, there was a span of 12 bases. Generated by immunoSEQ multiplex PCR, the TCRdb table keeps only in-frame clones and is missing some. Among under 150,000 clones, approximately 93% were seen once, and the ten largest hold 2.5% to 3%. This clone was counted between two and nine times. Its antigen is not identified. The chain recombines TRBV29-1 with TRBJ1-1, with D tentatively TRBD1 (5 bases). The TCR sequence derives from an adult in good health. Sequencing was performed on peripheral blood, taken on day 0 of AZD1222 vaccination. This CDR3 is CSVVTDRAEAFF. The CDR3 nucleotides are TGCAGCGTTGTGACAGACCGGGCTGAAGCTTTCTTT.